The 30 T cell receptor beta chains in this list originate from one sample, sequenced in a study of cytomegalovirus exposure and HLA in healthy donors. PCR primers comprised 60 Vbeta and 13 Jbeta primers. The assay was immunoSEQ multiplex PCR, and TCRdb's table has in-frame clones only and misses some. This table holds about 120,000 clones, under 85% found once. The sequencing sample was made of PBMCs. These receptors originate from a middle-aged man in good health and CMV-seropositive.

The gene calls are TRBV7-3 and TRBJ1-2; TRBD1 is a possible D gene (5 bases). Germline CDR1 and CDR2: SGHTA and FQGTGA. The CDR3 spans 20 residues. V was clipped by 1 base and J by 6 bases, with 30 bases between them. The CDR3 sequence is CASSLNPLPRRDPGVDGYTF. In DNA, the CDR3 is TGTGCCAGCAGCTTAAATCCCTTACCTCGCCGGGACCCGGGAGTTGATGGCTACACCTTC.

There are a few counts of this clone. A far larger clone lies a single base away; this is likely a read error. The chain employs TRBV7-9 and TRBJ2-5; possible D gene TRBD2, 5 bases. This CDR3 is 16 amino acids long. Germline V CDR1 and CDR2: SEHNR, FQNEAQ (reference sequence). V lost 3 bases and J lost 0, with 14 bases in between. The CDR3 DNA follows: TGTGCCAGCAGCTTGAGTAGCGAGTCGTACCAAGAGACCCAGTACTTC. This codes for CASSLSSESYQETQYF.

J is TRBJ1-6 and V is TRBV5-6; 8 positions match TRBD1. Germline lookup yields CDR1 SGHDT and CDR2 YYEEEE. After removal of 4 bases from V and 3 bases from J, the junction contained 6 bases not matched to a gene. CDR3 length: 16 amino acids. Here the CDR3 DNA reads TGTGCCAGCAGCCCTTCAGGACAGGGCTATAATTCACCCCTCCACTTT. Protein product: CASSPSGQGYNSPLHF.

V gene TRBV7-8 combines with J gene TRBJ2-6; the D gene is possibly TRBD1 (6 bases). Germline CDR1 SGHVS, CDR2 FQNEAQ. The CDR3 is 14 residues long. V gave up 5 bases and J gave up 4 bases, with 9 bases separating them. The CDR3 protein is CASSLRGGANVLTF. CDR3 coding DNA: TGTGCCAGCAGCCTAAGGGGGGGGGCCAACGTCCTGACTTTC.

The chain combines TRBV25-1 with TRBJ2-3; 11 bases align to TRBD1. CDR3 length: 13 amino acids. CDR1 MGHDK and CDR2 SYGVNS come from the germline V gene. V shed 2 bases and J 8 bases; nucleotides not matched to a gene: 0. The DNA of the CDR3 is TGTGCCAGCAGTGAAGGGACAGGGGGTACGCAGTATTTT. This gives the protein CASSEGTGGTQYF. Drawing the rest from reference TRBV25-1 and TRBJ2-3, the complete variable domain is EADIYQTPRYLVIGTGKKITLECSQTMGHDKMYWYQQDPGMELHLIHYSYGVNSTEKGDLSSESTVSRIRTEHFPLTLESARPSHTSQYLCASSEGTGGTQYFGPGTRLTVL.

The CDR3 DNA sequence: TGTGCCAGCAGTGAATTTTTATCCACCGGGGAGCTGTTTTTT. It is translated as CASSEFLSTGELFF. The rearrangement links TRBV6-1 to TRBJ2-2; D is undetermined. Germline V gene sequence: CDR1 MNHNS, CDR2 SASEGT. The CDR3 runs 14 residues. Between the trimmed V and J ends, which lost 2 bases and 4 bases, there was a span of 8 bases.

This clone was counted between two and nine times. J is TRBJ1-4 and V is TRBV5-6, with no clear D. The CDR3 sequence is 14 residues long. CDR1 SGHDT and CDR2 YYEEEE come from the germline V gene. The V end lost 1 base, the J end lost 7 bases, and 11 bases lay between the germline ends. CDR3 sequence (DNA): TGTGCCAGCAGCTTGTGGGAGGGTGGTGAAAAACTGTTTTTT. Protein: CASSLWEGGEKLFF.

The chain is built from TRBV18 and TRBJ2-5; 7 bases match TRBD1. Trimming cost V 0 bases and J 0 bases; bases outside gene matches: 7. The CDR3 has 17 amino acids. The germline V gene encodes CDR1 KGHSH and CDR2 LQKENI. CDR3 sequence reads: CASSPPGFGTDQETQYF. For the CDR3, the DNA is TGTGCCAGCTCACCACCGGGTTTCGGGACAGACCAAGAGACCCAGTACTTC.

This clone is a singleton in its sample. The chain carries TRBV6-5 and TRBJ2-6; unclear D gene. Per germline, CDR1 MNHEY and CDR2 SVGAGI. This CDR3 spans 16 amino acids. V lost 2 bases to trimming and J lost 1 base, with 9 bases between them. CDR3 region: CASSYGEFSGANVLTF. CDR3 DNA: TGTGCCAGCAGTTACGGAGAGTTTTCTGGGGCCAACGTCCTGACTTTC.

The chain is built from TRBV6-4 and TRBJ1-1; D unclear. Deletions cut 6 bases from V and 6 bases from J, with 17 bases between. This CDR3 is 14 amino acids long. Per germline, CDR1 MRHNA and CDR2 SNTAGT. The CDR3, as DNA: TGTGCCAGCAGGGAATCTAGCGGAGGCGCTGAAGCTTTCTTT. Translation gives CASRESSGGAEAFF.

This chain joins TRBV9 and TRBJ2-4, with D perhaps TRBD2 (5 bases). The CDR3 is made up of 15 amino acids. Germline lookup yields CDR1 SGDLS and CDR2 YYNGEE. V was shortened by 0 bases and J by 8 bases, with 15 bases between the two germline ends. For the CDR3, the DNA is TGTGCCAGCAGCGTAGCGGCCGGGGTTGGGGACATTCAGTACTTC. Translated: CASSVAAGVGDIQYF.

The chain carries TRBV11-2 and TRBJ1-1, with 11 bases aligning to TRBD1. The CDR3 is made up of 16 amino acids. Germline CDR1 SGHAT, CDR2 FQNNGV. J gave up 0 bases and V 5 bases, and 5 bases lay outside the gene matches. Written as DNA, the CDR3 is TGTGCCAGCAGCACGCGGACAGGGGGCATGAACACTGAAGCTTTCTTT. Its protein is CASSTRTGGMNTEAFF.

The V call is TRBV27, the J call TRBJ2-6; 7 bases line up with TRBD1. The germline V gene has CDR1 MNHEY and CDR2 SMNVEV (reference sequence). V shed 6 bases and J 2 bases; nucleotides not matched to a gene: 10. The CDR3 extends over 17 amino acids. As DNA, the CDR3 is TGTGCCAGCAGCCGTTTTCCAACAGGGGCTGGGGCCAACGTCCTGACTTTC. Protein sequence: CASSRFPTGAGANVLTF.

The chain couples TRBV7-2 to TRBJ1-6; D gene ambiguous. The CDR3 is made up of 15 amino acids. CDR1 and CDR2 from the germline V gene are SGHTA and FQGNSA. Trimming removed 1 base at V and 6 bases at J, with 10 bases between. The CDR3: CASSLDHGSNSPLHF. Here the CDR3 DNA reads TGTGCCAGCAGCTTAGATCACGGGAGTAATTCACCCCTCCACTTT. The full variable domain, rest sourced from reference TRBV7-2 and TRBJ1-6, is GAGVSQSPSNKVTEKGKDVELRCDPISGHTALYWYRQSLGQGLEFLIYFQGNSAPDKSGLPSDRFSAERTGGSVSTLTIQRTQQEDSAVYLCASSLDHGSNSPLHFGNGTRLTVT.

This chain joins TRBV7-9 and TRBJ2-3; the match to TRBD2 covers 9 bases. Per germline, CDR1 SEHNR and CDR2 FQNEAQ (reference sequence). The CDR3 is made up of 17 amino acids. V gave up 5 bases and J gave up 2 bases; unmatched junction bases: 11. The CDR3 here is CASSPNRAGGYTDTQYF. The CDR3 DNA reads TGTGCCAGCAGCCCCAACAGAGCGGGGGGCTACACAGATACGCAGTATTTT. Full variable domain (rest looked up from reference TRBV7-9 and TRBJ2-3): DTGVSQNPRHKITKRGQNVTFRCDPISEHNRLYWYRQTLGQGPEFLTYFQNEAQLEKSRLLSDRFSAERPKGSFSTLEIQRTEQGDSAMYLCASSPNRAGGYTDTQYFGPGTRLTVL.

V usage is TRBV7-6 and J usage is TRBJ2-2, with TRBD1 identical over 8 bases. The CDR3 runs 18 residues. V lost 1 base to trimming and J lost 7 bases; unmatched junction nucleotides: 14. The germline CDR1 and CDR2 sequences are SGHVS and FNYEAQ. CDR3: CASSLEGKGTGWVGELFF. In DNA, the CDR3 is TGTGCCAGCAGCTTAGAAGGAAAGGGGACAGGATGGGTCGGGGAGCTGTTTTTT.

V is TRBV5-5 and J is TRBJ1-2; weak D call: TRBD1 (5 bases). Trimming took off 4 bases at V and 4 bases at J, with 14 bases between the two ends. This CDR3 spans 14 amino acids. CDR1 and CDR2 from the germline V gene are SGHKS and YYEKEE (reference sequence). CDR3 DNA: TGTGCCAGCAGCGTCCCAGGGCCAGGCTATGGCTACACCTTC. Translating gives CASSVPGPGYGYTF.

This clone was picked up one time. The V gene is TRBV2, the J gene TRBJ1-2; perhaps TRBD1 as D (5 bases). V dropped 4 bases and J dropped 6 bases, with 18 bases sitting between them. Germline V gene lookup returns CDR1 SNHLY and CDR2 FYNNEI. The CDR3 consists of 15 residues. CDR3 nucleotides: TGTGCCAGCAGTGGGGGTGGTGGCAGGGCCCATGGCTACACCTTC. Its protein is CASSGGGGRAHGYTF.

The rearrangement joins TRBV19 to TRBJ2-5; 8 nucleotides align to TRBD1. J was trimmed by 4 bases and V by 4 bases; bases with no gene match: 2. The CDR3 extends over 13 amino acids. The germline gives CDR1 LNHDA, CDR2 SQIVND (reference sequence). CDR3 in amino acids: CASSNDRGETQYF. The CDR3 nucleotides read TGTGCCAGTAGTAACGACAGGGGAGAGACCCAGTACTTC. Full variable domain (missing parts from reference TRBV19 and TRBJ2-5): DGGITQSPKYLFRKEGQNVTLSCEQNLNHDAMYWYRQDPGQGLRLIYYSQIVNDFQKGDIAEGYSVSREKKESFPLTVTSAQKNPTAFYLCASSNDRGETQYFGPGTRLLVL.

The rearrangement uses TRBV7-3 and TRBJ2-3; 7 nucleotides line up with TRBD2. The CDR3 consists of 14 residues. V lost 5 bases and J lost 2; bases outside the gene matches: 4. CDR1 SGHTA and CDR2 FQGTGA come from the germline V gene. This CDR3 is CASSLGLPTDTQYF. For the CDR3, the DNA is TGTGCCAGCAGCCTGGGACTACCCACAGATACGCAGTATTTT.

The chain uses TRBV4-2 and TRBJ1-3; D is undetermined. CDR3 length: 16 residues. Trimming stripped 0 bases from V and 4 bases from J, with 13 bases between. Germline lookup yields CDR1 LGHNA and CDR2 YNFKEQ. In DNA form, the CDR3 reads TGTGCCAGCAGCCAAGATCACGGGGTCTCCGGAAACACCATATATTTT. It specifies CASSQDHGVSGNTIYF.

The table lists this clone with a few counts. V and J are TRBV28 and TRBJ1-6, with 8 bases aligning to TRBD1. The germline V gene has CDR1 MDHEN and CDR2 SYDVKM. V was pared by 5 bases and J by 2 bases, with 8 bases of the junction left unmatched. The CDR3 runs to 17 residues. The CDR3, as DNA: TGTGCCAGCAGTACAGGACAGGGAAGGGCCTATAATTCACCCCTCCACTTT. Protein product: CASSTGQGRAYNSPLHF.

The CDR3 protein is CASSLHRRMNTEAFF. Written as DNA, the CDR3 is TGTGCCAGCAGTTTACACAGACGGATGAACACTGAAGCTTTCTTT. V is TRBV28 and J is TRBJ1-1, with unresolved D. With 2 bases removed from V and 0 bases from J, the gap between germline ends came to 10 bases. CDR1 and CDR2 from the germline V gene are MDHEN and SYDVKM. This CDR3 region has 15 residues.

J is TRBJ1-1 and V is TRBV30, with 10 bases lining up with TRBD1. Germline V gene lookup returns CDR1 GTSNPN and CDR2 SVGIG (reference sequence). The CDR3 length is 16 residues. V lost 2 bases to trimming and J lost 5 bases; unmatched junction nucleotides: 11. The CDR3 region has the DNA TGTGCCTGGAGTACCAAGGACAGGGGGTTGGGGACTGAAGCTTTCTTT. Residues: CAWSTKDRGLGTEAFF.

The rearrangement links TRBV19 to TRBJ1-6; D perhaps matches TRBD1 (6 bases). The CDR3 is made up of 17 amino acids. Germline CDR1 is LNHDA and CDR2 is SQIVND (reference sequence). V was trimmed by 1 base and J by 7 bases, leaving 17 bases between them. Here the CDR3 reads CASSIAPRGQGNSPLHF. DNA for the CDR3: TGTGCCAGTAGTATAGCCCCCCGAGGGCAGGGGAATTCACCCCTCCACTTT. Full variable domain (remainder filled in from reference TRBV19 and TRBJ1-6): DGGITQSPKYLFRKEGQNVTLSCEQNLNHDAMYWYRQDPGQGLRLIYYSQIVNDFQKGDIAEGYSVSREKKESFPLTVTSAQKNPTAFYLCASSIAPRGQGNSPLHFGNGTRLTVT.

The DNA for the CDR3 is TGTGCCAGCACCGGGCGGGGCTATGGCACAGATACGCAGTATTTT. Protein product: CASTGRGYGTDTQYF. J is TRBJ2-3 and V is TRBV7-2; possible D gene TRBD2, 6 bases. This CDR3 region has 15 residues. Trimming cost V 7 bases and J 1 base, with 15 bases left between them. The germline gives CDR1 SGHTA, CDR2 FQGNSA.

The chain carries TRBV28 and TRBJ1-4, with D maybe TRBD1 (5 bases). The ends were cut back, 4 bases at V and 5 bases at J, with 11 bases in the middle. Germline CDR1 reads MDHEN; CDR2 reads SYDVKM. This CDR3 is built from 14 residues. The CDR3 nucleotides read TGTGCCAGCAGTTCAGGGTTTCCCAATGAAAAACTGTTTTTT. It codes for CASSSGFPNEKLFF.

V gene TRBV19 combines with J gene TRBJ2-1; D is perhaps TRBD1 (6 bases). Trimming removed 5 bases from V and 2 bases from J, with 7 bases in between. Germline V CDR1 and CDR2: LNHDA, SQIVND (reference sequence). The CDR3 contains 13 residues. CDR3 bases: TGTGCCAGTAGTTACAGGGCCTACAATGAGCAGTTCTTC. Residues: CASSYRAYNEQFF.

The chain carries TRBV14 and TRBJ1-4; 10 bases are a match to TRBD1. This CDR3 region has 15 residues. The V segment lost 3 bases and the J segment 8 bases; nucleotides outside the gene matches: 6. The V gene's germline CDR1 is SGHDN and CDR2 FVKESK. This CDR3 reads CASSHPRQGAEKLFF. CDR3 sequence (DNA): TGTGCCAGCAGCCATCCACGACAGGGGGCGGAAAAACTGTTTTTT.

This clone was seen a handful of times. V is TRBV5-1 and J is TRBJ2-7; D possibly corresponds to TRBD1 (6 bases). CDR1 and CDR2 (germline): SGHRS, YFSETQ. V was trimmed by 1 base and J by 4 bases, leaving 24 bases between them. This CDR3 region has 18 residues. CDR3 sequence: CASSLSSTPGTKGYEQYF. The CDR3 DNA is TGCGCCAGCAGCTTGAGTAGCACCCCCGGGACAAAGGGTTACGAGCAGTACTTC.